This T cell receptor (beta chain) was recovered during a study of cytomegalovirus exposure and HLA in healthy donors. Primers: 60 Vbeta forward and 13 Jbeta reverse. The assay was immunoSEQ multiplex PCR, and TCRdb's table has in-frame clones only and misses some. This sample yields about 100,000 clones, of which 83% are seen a single time; around 2.6% belongs to the top ten. Per the germline V gene, CDR1 is SGHRS and CDR2 is YFSETQ. Trimming removed 4 bases from V and 1 base from J; junction bases left unmatched: 9. The length of the CDR3 is 16 residues. This sequence joins TRBV5-1 and TRBJ2-5; 8 nucleotides line up with TRBD2. The sample consisted of PBMCs. The clonotype originates from a man between 40 and 49 years old in good health and CMV-seronegative. The CDR3 here is CASSPTTSDTQETQYF. CDR3 DNA sequence: TGCGCCAGCAGCCCGACGACTAGCGATACCCAAGAGACCCAGTACTTC.